This T cell receptor beta chain was sequenced in a study of blood T cell repertoires in COVID-19. This clone was seen a few times. Profiling relied on immunoSEQ multiplex PCR, and the TCRdb table lists in-frame clones only, not all of them. The sample holds roughly 120,000 clones, around nine tenths seen once. The CDR3 totals 16 residues. V lost 4 bases to trimming and J lost 0 bases; unmatched junction nucleotides: 9. Germline V gene data show CDR1 as SGHDT and CDR2 as YYEEEE. The sample was peripheral blood. This rearrangement joins TRBV5-6 to TRBJ2-7; 8 bases are shared with TRBD2. The sequence was obtained from a middle-aged man with active COVID-19. The CDR3 coding sequence is TGTGCCAGCAGCCCCCTGGGCGGGGGGCCCTCCTACGAGCAGTACTTC. Encoded protein: CASSPLGGGPSYEQYF.